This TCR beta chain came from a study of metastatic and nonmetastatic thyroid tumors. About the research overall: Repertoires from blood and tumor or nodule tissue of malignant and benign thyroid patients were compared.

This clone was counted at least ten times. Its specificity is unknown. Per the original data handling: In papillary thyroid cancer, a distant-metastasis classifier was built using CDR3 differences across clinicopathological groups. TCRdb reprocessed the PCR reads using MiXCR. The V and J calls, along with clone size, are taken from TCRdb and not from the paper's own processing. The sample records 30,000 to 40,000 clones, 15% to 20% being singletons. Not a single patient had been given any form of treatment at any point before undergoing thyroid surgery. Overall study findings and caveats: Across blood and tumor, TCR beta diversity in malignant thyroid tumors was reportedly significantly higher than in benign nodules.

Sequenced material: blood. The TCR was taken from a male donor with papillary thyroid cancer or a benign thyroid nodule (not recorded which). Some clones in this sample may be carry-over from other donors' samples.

The DNA for the CDR3 is TGTGCCAGCAGTGAACAATTCTCACCCTACAGGGGTTCGCATTCACCCCTCCACTTT. Protein sequence: CASSEQFSPYRGSHSPLHF. The rearrangement uses TRBV25-1 and TRBJ1-6; TRBD1 matches at 7 bases. The CDR3 has 19 residues. V shed 2 bases, J shed 8 bases, and the junction held 18 bases outside the gene matches. Germline V gene data show CDR1 as MGHDK and CDR2 as SYGVNS.